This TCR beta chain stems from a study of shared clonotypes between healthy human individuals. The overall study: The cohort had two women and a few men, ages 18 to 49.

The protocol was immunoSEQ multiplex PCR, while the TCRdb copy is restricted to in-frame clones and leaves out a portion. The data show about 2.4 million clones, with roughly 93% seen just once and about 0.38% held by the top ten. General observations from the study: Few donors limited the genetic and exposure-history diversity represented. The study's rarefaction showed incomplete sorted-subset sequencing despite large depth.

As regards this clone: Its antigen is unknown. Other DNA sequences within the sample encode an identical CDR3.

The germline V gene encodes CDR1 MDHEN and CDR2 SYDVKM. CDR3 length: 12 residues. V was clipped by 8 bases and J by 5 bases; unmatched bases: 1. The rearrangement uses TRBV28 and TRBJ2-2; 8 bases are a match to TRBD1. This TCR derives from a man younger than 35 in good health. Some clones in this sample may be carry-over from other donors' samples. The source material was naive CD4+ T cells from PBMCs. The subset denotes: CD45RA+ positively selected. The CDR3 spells CASRQGTGELFF. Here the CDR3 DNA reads TGTGCCAGCCGACAGGGGACCGGGGAGCTGTTTTTT.